Here is one T cell receptor (beta chain) with its context. Its antigen remains unknown. Donors likely had unrecorded immune exposures despite being nominally healthy when sampled. The sample is drawn from a study of cytomegalovirus exposure and HLA in healthy donors. Study results and caveats: It was approximately 160 TCR beta chains that were listed as cytomegalovirus-associated.

V was pared by 11 bases and J by 2 bases, with 16 bases between. The CDR3 loop spans 13 amino acids. Germline-derived CDR1 and CDR2 are LNHDA and SQIVND (reference sequence). The PCR employed 60 Vbeta primers together with 13 Jbeta primers. Only in-frame clones appear in the TCRdb table, and some are missing; sequencing was by immunoSEQ multiplex PCR. The data hold approximately 150,000 clones, with approximately 72% observed a single time. The chain is built from TRBV19 and TRBJ2-7; D might be TRBD2 (6 bases). Material for sequencing was PBMCs. The source of this sequence is a human donor in good health. The CDR3 DNA follows: TGTGCCGCTGGCGGGACCCTACCCTACGAGCAGTACTTC. Translation gives CAAGGTLPYEQYF.